The source of this T cell receptor (beta chain) is a study of breast tumors, draining lymph nodes, adjacent tissues. Germline V gives CDR1 SGHNT, CDR2 YYREEE (reference sequence). Deletions cut 3 bases from V and 1 base from J, with 13 bases between. The CDR3 runs to 15 residues. TCRdb re-called the multiplex PCR reads with MiXCR, one entry per CDR3 protein. The sample has 190,000 or so distinct CDR3 sequences, around 29% seen once. The lymph nodes were axillary draining lymph nodes from breast cancer patients. The sequencing input was axillary lymph node tissue. V and J are TRBV5-4 and TRBJ1-1; D might be TRBD1 (6 bases). This sequence originates from a female donor with breast cancer. Some clones in this sample may be carry-over from other donors' samples. The CDR3 sequence is CASSSRQAGNTEAFF. The DNA for the CDR3 is TGTGCCAGCAGCTCGAGACAGGCGGGGAACACTGAAGCTTTCTTT.